What follows are 30 T cell receptor beta chains derived from one specimen sequenced in a study of blood T cell repertoires in COVID-19. Repertoires were generated with immunoSEQ multiplex PCR, while TCRdb's copy carries only in-frame clones and drops some. The sample lists a few hundred thousand clones, about four fifths occurring once. Sequencing input: peripheral blood. Source of these receptors: a woman of 80 years or more with acute or convalescent COVID-19.

V and J are TRBV9 and TRBJ2-1; 12 nucleotides align to TRBD2. Trimming removed 3 bases from V and 4 bases from J; junction bases left unmatched: 5. CDR1 and CDR2 (germline): SGDLS, YYNGEE. The CDR3 runs 16 residues. In nucleotides, the CDR3 is TGTGCCAGCAGCGGCCGAACTAGCGGGGGGTACAATGAGCAGTTCTTC. It yields the protein CASSGRTSGGYNEQFF.

V and J are TRBV7-3 and TRBJ2-3; a possible D gene is TRBD2 (6 bases). CDR3 length: 15 residues. The germline V gene encodes CDR1 SGHTA and CDR2 FQGTGA. V was trimmed by 4 bases and J by 2 bases, leaving 13 bases between them. The CDR3 sequence: CASSSSGRPTDTQYF. The DNA of the CDR3 is TGTGCCAGCAGCTCTTCCGGGAGACCCACAGATACGCAGTATTTT. Complete variable domain (other parts from reference TRBV7-3 and TRBJ2-3): GAGVSQTPSNKVTEKGKYVELRCDPISGHTALYWYRQSLGQGPEFLIYFQGTGAADDSGLPNDRFFAVRPEGSVSTLKIQRTERGDSAVYLCASSSSGRPTDTQYFGPGTRLTVL.

The J gene is TRBJ1-1, the V gene TRBV6-5; the match to TRBD1 covers 9 bases. The V segment lost 7 bases and the J segment 1 base; nucleotides outside the gene matches: 4. CDR3 length: 14 amino acids. CDR1 MNHEY and CDR2 SVGAGI come from the germline V gene. The chain's CDR3 is CASTWDRANTEAFF. CDR3 DNA: TGTGCCAGCACCTGGGACAGGGCGAACACTGAAGCTTTCTTT.

To note about this clone: This sample also contains other DNA sequences that code for the same CDR3. This rearrangement joins TRBV7-9 to TRBJ2-7; 7 positions agree with TRBD1. The V segment lost 4 bases and the J segment 3 bases; nucleotides outside the gene matches: 0. The V gene's germline CDR1 is SEHNR and CDR2 FQNEAQ (reference sequence). The CDR3 consists of 12 residues. The CDR3 bases are TGTGCCAGCAGCTGGGACAGCTACGAGCAGTACTTC. It specifies CASSWDSYEQYF.

The genes are TRBV2 and TRBJ1-5, with D tentatively TRBD1 (6 bases). The V gene lost 6 bases and the J gene lost 1 base, with 13 bases spanning the gap. The CDR3 length is 15 residues. The germline CDR1 and CDR2 sequences are SNHLY and FYNNEI. The CDR3 here is CASRRGYDSNQPQHF. The DNA for the CDR3 is TGTGCCAGCAGAAGGGGGTATGACAGCAATCAGCCCCAGCATTTT.

Details on this clone: In the same sample, other DNA sequences code for this CDR3. This chain connects TRBV5-1 to TRBJ2-2; 7 bases are shared with TRBD1. Looked up from germline, CDR1 is SGHRS and CDR2 is YFSETQ. The J segment lost 2 bases and the V segment lost 1 base, leaving 5 bases of the junction unmatched. The CDR3 spans 16 residues. The CDR3 DNA follows: TGCGCCAGCAGCTTGAACGGGGACAGCAACACCGGGGAGCTGTTTTTT. It translates to CASSLNGDSNTGELFF.

The chain links TRBV19 to TRBJ2-7, with a tentative D call TRBD1 (6 bases). Germline loops: CDR1 LNHDA, CDR2 SQIVND (reference sequence). The CDR3 is 15 amino acids. The V end lost 2 bases, the J end lost 3 bases, and 14 bases lay between the germline ends. The CDR3 DNA reads TGTGCCAGTAGTATATTCCACGGGACAAACTACGAGCAGTACTTC. Protein: CASSIFHGTNYEQYF. Based on the CDR3 plus reference TRBV19 and TRBJ2-7, the full variable domain is DGGITQSPKYLFRKEGQNVTLSCEQNLNHDAMYWYRQDPGQGLRLIYYSQIVNDFQKGDIAEGYSVSREKKESFPLTVTSAQKNPTAFYLCASSIFHGTNYEQYFGPGTRLTVT.

The J gene is TRBJ1-1, the V gene TRBV19; 7 positions match TRBD1. The germline V gene has CDR1 LNHDA and CDR2 SQIVND (reference sequence). Trimming took 9 bases from V and 1 from J; bases not matched to a gene: 11. The CDR3 is made up of 15 amino acids. The CDR3 here is CASSGQSLGNTEAFF. CDR3 DNA sequence: TGTGCCAGCTCGGGACAGAGCTTAGGGAACACTGAAGCTTTCTTT. Supplemented by reference TRBV19 and TRBJ1-1, the full variable domain reads DGGITQSPKYLFRKEGQNVTLSCEQNLNHDAMYWYRQDPGQGLRLIYYSQIVNDFQKGDIAEGYSVSREKKESFPLTVTSAQKNPTAFYLCASSGQSLGNTEAFFGQGTRLTVV.

V gene TRBV3-1 (or the pseudogene TRBV3-2) combines with J gene TRBJ2-2; perhaps TRBD1 as D (5 bases). Germline V lookup: CDR1 LGHDT, CDR2 YNNKEL (reference sequence). The CDR3 contains 16 residues. Trimming removed 1 base at V and 5 bases at J, with 14 bases between. The CDR3 nucleotides are TGTGCCAGCAGCCAAGTCCGGCCCGGACAAACCGGGGAGCTGTTTTTT. This translates into CASSQVRPGQTGELFF.

V and J are TRBV19 and TRBJ1-2; 10 nucleotides match TRBD1. The CDR3 is made up of 13 amino acids. Germline V gives CDR1 LNHDA, CDR2 SQIVND (reference sequence). V shed 10 bases and J 4 bases; nucleotides not matched to a gene: 6. The CDR3: CATWGQGIYGYTF. The CDR3 nucleotides are TGTGCCACCTGGGGACAGGGGATCTATGGCTACACCTTC.

CDR3 loop: CASSFQQGAGTEAFF. The CDR3 coding sequence is TGCGCCAGCAGTTTTCAACAGGGGGCTGGAACTGAAGCTTTCTTT. The chain combines TRBV5-1 with TRBJ1-1; 9 nucleotides line up with TRBD1. J lost 5 bases, V lost 5 bases, and 10 bases had no gene match. Per the germline V gene, CDR1 is SGHRS and CDR2 is YFSETQ. This CDR3 is built from 15 residues. Combining the CDR3 with reference TRBV5-1 and TRBJ1-1 gives the whole variable domain KAGVTQTPRYLIKTRGQQVTLSCSPISGHRSVSWYQQTPGQGLQFLFEYFSETQRNKGNFPGRFSGRQFSNSRSEMNVSTLELGDSALYLCASSFQQGAGTEAFFGQGTRLTVV.

This rearrangement joins TRBV11-2 to TRBJ1-2, with D possibly matching TRBD1 (6 bases). V lost 5 bases to trimming and J lost 6 bases, with 16 bases between them. Germline V lookup: CDR1 SGHAT, CDR2 FQNNGV. CDR3 length equals 14 residues. The DNA for the CDR3 is TGTGCCAGCAGCCACTTAAGGGGGGGGGATGGCTACACCTTC. Amino acids: CASSHLRGGDGYTF.

The chain carries TRBV7-2 and TRBJ2-7, with D tentatively TRBD2 (7 bases). V lost 1 base and J 6 bases, leaving 16 bases between the germline ends. Germline V CDR1 and CDR2: SGHTA, FQGNSA. This CDR3 is 15 amino acids long. The CDR3 reads CASSLGRGASGEQYF. The CDR3 DNA sequence: TGTGCCAGCAGCTTAGGACGGGGGGCGTCCGGCGAGCAGTACTTC.

The chain carries TRBV3-1 (or the pseudogene TRBV3-2) and TRBJ1-6; D remains unclear. The CDR3 consists of 16 residues. Germline values: CDR1 LGHDT, CDR2 YNNKEL (reference sequence). V lost 4 bases, J lost 2 bases, and 12 bases lay in between. In nucleotides, the CDR3 is TGTGCCAGCAGCCTACGGGGTAGCCCCTATAATTCACCCCTCCACTTT. Translating gives CASSLRGSPYNSPLHF.

CDR3: CATHYGNTGELFF. CDR3 DNA sequence: TGTGCCACCCATTACGGGAACACCGGGGAGCTGTTTTTT. The chain joins TRBV28 to TRBJ2-2; the D is unclear. The CDR3 covers 13 residues. CDR1 and CDR2 from the germline V gene are MDHEN and SYDVKM. Deletions cut 10 bases from V and 1 base from J, with 10 bases between. Drawing the rest from reference TRBV28 and TRBJ2-2, the complete variable domain is DVKVTQSSRYLVKRTGEKVFLECVQDMDHENMFWYRQDPGLGLRLIYFSYDVKMKEKGDIPEGYSVSREKKERFSLILESASTNQTSMYLCATHYGNTGELFFGEGSRLTVL.

V and J are TRBV4-2 and TRBJ2-2; D is undetermined. V was shortened by 0 bases and J by 5 bases, with 7 bases between the two germline ends. CDR1 and CDR2 from the germline V gene are LGHNA and YNFKEQ. This CDR3 is built from 14 residues. The CDR3 DNA reads TGTGCCAGCAGCCAAGATCCCCGTACCGGGGAGCTGTTTTTT. Translating gives CASSQDPRTGELFF.

This sequence joins TRBV12-3 or TRBV12-4 and TRBJ1-2, with D possibly matching TRBD1 (5 bases). V was pared by 6 bases and J by 5 bases, with 10 bases between. The CDR3 runs 12 residues. CDR3 residues: CASSYQGYGYTF. In nucleotides, the CDR3 is TGTGCCAGCAGCTACCAGGGTTATGGCTACACCTTC.

J is TRBJ2-2 and V is TRBV3-1 (or the pseudogene TRBV3-2); TRBD2 aligns across 7 bases. Germline trimming cut 1 base from V and 0 bases from J; bases unmatched to any gene: 8. CDR1 and CDR2 (germline): LGHDT, YNNKEL (reference sequence). The CDR3 totals 18 residues. CDR3: CASSQVHIGRANTGELFF. The CDR3 DNA sequence: TGTGCCAGCAGCCAAGTCCATATAGGGAGGGCGAACACCGGGGAGCTGTTTTTT.

The chain couples TRBV4-1 to TRBJ1-2, with D possibly being TRBD1 (5 bases). Trimming pared 5 bases from V and 1 base from J, leaving 17 bases between. Germline V gene data show CDR1 as MGHRA and CDR2 as YSYEKL. The CDR3 has 16 amino acids. The CDR3 DNA sequence: TGCGCCAGCAGCAACTTAGGTACAGGAGTTAACTATGGCTACACCTTC. Amino acids: CASSNLGTGVNYGYTF.

This chain links TRBV2 with TRBJ2-7; D is ambiguous. The germline V gene encodes CDR1 SNHLY and CDR2 FYNNEI. The V and J ends lost 7 bases and 3 bases respectively, with 16 bases between them. This CDR3 contains 14 residues. Here the CDR3 DNA reads TGTGCCAGCAAACTACGAGGATCAAGCTACGAGCAGTACTTC. Translated, it gives CASKLRGSSYEQYF.

CDR3 nucleotide sequence: TGTGCCAGCAGTCTGGGACTAGCGACCTACAATGAGCAGTTCTTC. Amino acid sequence: CASSLGLATYNEQFF. V usage is TRBV7-2 and J usage is TRBJ2-1; TRBD2 aligns across 10 bases. Losses at the gene ends were 6 bases for V and 2 bases for J; bases not matched to a gene: 4. The CDR3 runs 15 residues. Germline loops: CDR1 SGHTA, CDR2 FQGNSA.

The chain uses TRBV5-1 and TRBJ1-6; D call uncertain. Trimming stripped 0 bases from V and 15 bases from J, with 19 bases between. The CDR3 runs 15 residues. CDR1 is SGHRS and CDR2 is YFSETQ in the germline V gene. This chain's CDR3 is CASSLAGRDQERLHF. The DNA for the CDR3 is TGCGCCAGCAGCTTGGCCGGGAGGGATCAGGAACGCCTCCACTTT.

This clone was observed once. J is TRBJ1-1 and V is TRBV2; 10 nucleotides match TRBD1. Unmatched junction bases numbered 2, after V lost 5 bases and J lost 5 bases. There are 13 residues in the CDR3. CDR1 is SNHLY and CDR2 is FYNNEI in the germline V gene. The chain's CDR3 is CASSRDRGTEAFF. CDR3 DNA: TGTGCCAGCAGTCGGGACAGGGGTACTGAAGCTTTCTTT.

This clone was seen once. The gene calls are TRBV5-1 and TRBJ1-4; 7 bases fit TRBD1. The CDR3 runs 20 residues. Germline V gene lookup returns CDR1 SGHRS and CDR2 YFSETQ. V gave up 1 base and J gave up 0 bases; unmatched junction bases: 15. The chain's CDR3 is CASSLRGGANSLTTNEKLFF. The CDR3 region has the DNA TGCGCCAGCAGCTTGAGAGGGGGCGCGAATTCCCTTACAACTAATGAAAAACTGTTTTTT.

The gene calls are TRBV7-2 and TRBJ2-5; 7 bases are a match to TRBD2. The V gene end was trimmed by 6 bases and the J gene end by 4 bases; junction bases not matched to a gene: 8. Germline loops: CDR1 SGHTA, CDR2 FQGNSA. CDR3 length equals 14 residues. For the CDR3, the DNA is TGTGCCAGCAGTTCACTAGCGTTCGGAGAGACCCAGTACTTC. Its protein product is CASSSLAFGETQYF.

The chain combines TRBV19 with TRBJ2-2; 9 positions match TRBD2. The CDR3 loop spans 19 amino acids. Germline CDR1 LNHDA, CDR2 SQIVND (reference sequence). The ends lost 3 bases at V and 5 bases at J; junction bases unmatched: 16. Written as DNA, the CDR3 is TGTGCCAGTAGTATCCGGGTATCTTCCGGCGGGGGGGCGACCGGGGAGCTGTTTTTT. Translating it yields CASSIRVSSGGGATGELFF.

This clone has just one count. The chain is built from TRBV19 and TRBJ1-1; TRBD1 agrees at 7 bases. The germline V gene has CDR1 LNHDA and CDR2 SQIVND (reference sequence). J gave up 0 bases and V 7 bases, and 5 bases lay outside the gene matches. This CDR3 contains 14 residues. Here the CDR3 reads CASTQQGLNTEAFF. CDR3 nucleotide sequence: TGTGCCAGTACCCAACAGGGGTTGAACACTGAAGCTTTCTTT. The entire variable domain, with the rest obtained from reference TRBV19 and TRBJ1-1, is as follows: DGGITQSPKYLFRKEGQNVTLSCEQNLNHDAMYWYRQDPGQGLRLIYYSQIVNDFQKGDIAEGYSVSREKKESFPLTVTSAQKNPTAFYLCASTQQGLNTEAFFGQGTRLTVV.

J is TRBJ1-5 and V is TRBV28, with 7 bases aligning to TRBD1. From germline, CDR1 is MDHEN and CDR2 SYDVKM. The CDR3 is made up of 11 amino acids. V shed 10 bases, J shed 6 bases, and the junction held 3 bases outside the gene matches. Here the CDR3 DNA reads TGTGCCACCCAGGGGGGTCAGCCCCAGCATTTT. Protein sequence: CATQGGQPQHF.

This rearrangement joins TRBV19 to TRBJ2-5, with 8 bases that match TRBD2. This CDR3 contains 13 residues. Germline CDR1 reads LNHDA; CDR2 reads SQIVND (reference sequence). Trimming took 10 bases from V and 3 from J; bases not matched to a gene: 7. The CDR3 nucleotides are TGTGCCACCTGGGCGGGGGGCAAAGAGACCCAGTACTTC. Residues: CATWAGGKETQYF.

V usage is TRBV7-9 and J usage is TRBJ2-3; no definite D call. CDR3 length: 16 residues. Per germline, CDR1 SEHNR and CDR2 FQNEAQ (reference sequence). The ends were cut back, 0 bases at V and 6 bases at J, with 16 bases in the middle. The CDR3 nucleotides read TGTGCCAGCAGCTTAGCGCGGTCGGCAGCCCAGGATACGCAGTATTTT. As protein: CASSLARSAAQDTQYF.